The 26 T cell receptor beta chains listed next were all sequenced from one sample in a study of PD-1 blockade in classical Hodgkin lymphoma. The time point is: cycle 4 day 1 (C4D1), after about 6 weeks of nivolumab. Exposure to brentuximab vedotin varied, and each patient had relapsed following autologous stem cell transplantation. Researchers pulled CD8+ T cells out of thawed PBMCs using magnetic negative selection. This table comes from immunoSEQ multiplex PCR, and its TCRdb copy is limited to in-frame clones, with some not included. In the table there are approximately 16,000 clones, about nine tenths of which are singletons. The material sequenced was CD8+ T cells from blood, taken before the fourth cycle of nivolumab. The receptor set was obtained from a human donor with classical Hodgkin lymphoma.

The V call is TRBV15, the J call TRBJ2-5, with D perhaps matching TRBD2 (5 bases). This CDR3 is built from 15 residues. V lost 7 bases, J lost 4 bases, and 19 bases lay in between. Germline CDR1 LNHNV, CDR2 YYDKDF (reference sequence). The chain's CDR3 is CATKAQGLAGETQYF. CDR3 DNA sequence: TGTGCCACCAAGGCCCAAGGACTGGCAGGAGAGACCCAGTACTTC.

This clone has only a few counts. This chain uses TRBV27 with TRBJ2-7; D ambiguous. The CDR3 spans 13 residues. The V gene's germline CDR1 is MNHEY and CDR2 SMNVEV (reference sequence). Trimming stripped 3 bases from V and 3 bases from J, with 9 bases between. The CDR3 sequence is CASSLAEDYEQYF. CDR3 sequence (DNA): TGTGCCAGCAGTTTGGCAGAGGACTACGAGCAGTACTTC.

The V and J genes are TRBV5-1 and TRBJ2-5, with D maybe TRBD1 (5 bases). V lost 1 base, J lost 2 bases, and 12 bases lay in between. The length of the CDR3 is 15 residues. Germline-derived CDR1 and CDR2 are SGHRS and YFSETQ. The CDR3 reads CASSLTDNLQETQYF. In DNA form, the CDR3 reads TGCGCCAGCAGCTTGACGGACAATCTTCAAGAGACCCAGTACTTC.

The chain has TRBV13 and TRBJ2-3, with TRBD2 identical over 8 bases. The junction had 5 bases not matched to a gene; V was cut back by 0 bases and J by 0 bases. Germline loops: CDR1 PRHDT, CDR2 FYEKMQ (reference sequence). This CDR3 has 17 amino acids. CDR3 sequence: CASSLGREGSSTDTQYF. The CDR3 bases are TGTGCCAGCAGCTTAGGCCGGGAGGGATCTAGCACAGATACGCAGTATTTT.

This chain connects TRBV6-1 to TRBJ1-1, with D unclear. Trimming removed 2 bases at V and 5 bases at J, with 15 bases between. The CDR3 runs 15 residues. The germline CDR1 and CDR2 sequences are MNHNS and SASEGT. The CDR3 loop is CASSESRRLVTEAFF. Here the CDR3 DNA reads TGTGCCAGCAGTGAATCTCGCAGGTTAGTGACTGAAGCTTTCTTT.

This clone was seen a handful of times. The chain joins TRBV27 to TRBJ1-2; D uncertain. Germline CDR1 reads MNHEY; CDR2 reads SMNVEV (reference sequence). V lost 8 bases and J 8 bases, leaving 15 bases between the germline ends. The CDR3 sequence is 12 residues long. This chain's CDR3 is CASLGPGGGYTF. CDR3 sequence (DNA): TGTGCCAGCTTGGGCCCTGGTGGGGGCTACACCTTC.

On this clone itself: Other nucleotide sequences in the sample specify the same CDR3. Here the CDR3 reads CASSFGQAYEQYF. The CDR3 nucleotides read TGTGCCAGCAGTTTCGGACAAGCCTACGAGCAGTACTTC. The V gene is TRBV27, the J gene TRBJ2-7; weak D call: TRBD1 (5 bases). The V end was cut by 3 bases, the J end by 2 bases, with 8 bases between. CDR1 MNHEY and CDR2 SMNVEV come from the germline V gene (reference sequence). This CDR3 region has 13 residues.

CDR3 sequence (DNA): TGTGCCAGCAGTTTCCGCAGGGAGTACTATGGCTACACCTTC. Encoded protein: CASSFRREYYGYTF. The gene calls are TRBV27 and TRBJ1-2; D might be TRBD1 (5 bases). This CDR3 contains 14 residues. Per the germline V gene, CDR1 is MNHEY and CDR2 is SMNVEV (reference sequence). The V gene lost 3 bases and the J gene lost 3 bases, with 11 bases spanning the gap.

The genes are TRBV4-1 and TRBJ2-1; 13 bases map to TRBD2. Looked up from germline, CDR1 is MGHRA and CDR2 is YSYEKL. V gave up 4 bases and J gave up 0 bases; unmatched junction bases: 6. The CDR3 spans 18 residues. The CDR3 protein is CASSPGLAGTSSYNEQFF. In nucleotides, the CDR3 is TGCGCCAGCAGCCCGGGACTAGCGGGGACGAGCTCCTACAATGAGCAGTTCTTC.

V and J are TRBV7-6 and TRBJ2-3; D is unresolved. Germline V lookup: CDR1 SGHVS, CDR2 FNYEAQ. Deletions cut 0 bases from V and 4 bases from J, with 8 bases between. This CDR3 is built from 14 residues. The CDR3 bases are TGTGCCAGCAGCTTAGCACCTTTCGCAGATACGCAGTATTTT. Amino acid sequence: CASSLAPFADTQYF.

This clone was seen once. V usage is TRBV28 and J usage is TRBJ2-1; 10 bases map to TRBD2. From germline, CDR1 is MDHEN and CDR2 SYDVKM. J gave up 10 bases and V 5 bases, and 5 bases lay outside the gene matches. The CDR3 spans 13 residues. CDR3 nucleotides: TGTGCCAGCAGTCTAGCGGGAGTTGGAGAGCAGTTCTTC. This translates into CASSLAGVGEQFF.

This chain connects TRBV7-9 to TRBJ2-1; D is unresolved. Looked up from germline, CDR1 is SEHNR and CDR2 is FQNEAQ (reference sequence). V lost 5 bases, J lost 2 bases, and 1 base lay in between. The CDR3 spans 11 residues. In DNA, the CDR3 is TGTGCCAGCAGCACCTACAATGAGCAGTTCTTC. Translating it yields CASSTYNEQFF.

The genes are TRBV23-1 and TRBJ1-4; TRBD1 might be the D (5 bases). TRBV23-1 has ORF status, its function being uncertain. This CDR3 is 13 amino acids long. V lost 6 bases to trimming and J lost 7 bases, with 12 bases between them. The CDR3 nucleotides are TGCGCCAGCAGGCCGACAGCTAGTGAAAAACTGTTTTTT. This encodes CASRPTASEKLFF.

The rearrangement links TRBV28 to TRBJ1-1; D gene uncertain. Trimming shortened V by 3 bases and J by 1 base, and 9 bases separated the two germline ends. CDR3 length: 14 amino acids. CDR1 and CDR2 from the germline V gene are MDHEN and SYDVKM. CDR3 coding DNA: TGTGCCAGCAGTTTGGGGATACCGAACACTGAAGCTTTCTTT. It yields the protein CASSLGIPNTEAFF.

This clone was observed a single time. The chain is built from TRBV7-8 and TRBJ2-7; D tentatively fits TRBD1 or TRBD2 (6 bases each). The CDR3 has 16 amino acids. V was cut by 1 base and J by 2 bases, with 15 bases left in between. Germline lookup yields CDR1 SGHVS and CDR2 FQNEAQ. CDR3 protein: CASSLDEGGRPYEQYF. As DNA, the CDR3 is TGTGCCAGCAGCTTAGATGAGGGGGGTAGACCCTACGAGCAGTACTTC.

The CDR3 is CASSAGHPYEQYF. The DNA of the CDR3 is TGTGCCAGCAGCGCGGGACACCCCTACGAGCAGTACTTC. The V and J genes are TRBV7-9 and TRBJ2-7; TRBD1 or TRBD2 may be the D gene (6 bases each). Germline V CDR1 and CDR2: SEHNR, FQNEAQ (reference sequence). With 5 bases removed from V and 2 bases from J, the gap between germline ends came to 10 bases. CDR3 length: 13 amino acids. The full variable domain, its missing parts supplied by reference TRBV7-9 and TRBJ2-7, is DTGVSQNPRHKITKRGQNVTFRCDPISEHNRLYWYRQTLGQGPEFLTYFQNEAQLEKSRLLSDRFSAERPKGSFSTLEIQRTEQGDSAMYLCASSAGHPYEQYFGPGTRLTVT.

This chain joins TRBV19 and TRBJ2-3; 7 nucleotides line up with TRBD1. V lost 3 bases and J lost 4; bases outside the gene matches: 1. Germline V lookup: CDR1 LNHDA, CDR2 SQIVND (reference sequence). This CDR3 is built from 13 residues. The CDR3 nucleotides are TGTGCCAGTAGTATTACAGGGGCAGATACGCAGTATTTT. Protein sequence: CASSITGADTQYF.

The chain uses TRBV10-3 and TRBJ2-2; 10 nucleotides line up with TRBD2. The CDR3 runs to 18 residues. The germline V gene encodes CDR1 ENHRY and CDR2 SYGVKD. J was trimmed by 2 bases and V by 6 bases; bases with no gene match: 12. The CDR3 DNA reads as TGTGCCATCAGCACCTCGGGACTAGCGCCACCCAACACCGGGGAGCTGTTTTTT. Residues: CAISTSGLAPPNTGELFF.

V and J are TRBV6-1 and TRBJ1-5; TRBD1 is a possible D gene (6 bases). Germline loops: CDR1 MNHNS, CDR2 SASEGT. The V gene lost 1 base and the J gene lost 3 bases, with 16 bases spanning the gap. The CDR3 extends over 17 amino acids. The CDR3: CASSEGLGGANNQPQHF. The CDR3 DNA reads TGTGCCAGCAGTGAAGGTCTGGGGGGCGCGAACAATCAGCCCCAGCATTTT.

This clone has only one observation. The chain is built from TRBV9 and TRBJ2-7; D gene unclear. Germline V gene data show CDR1 as SGDLS and CDR2 as YYNGEE. V dropped 7 bases and J dropped 2 bases, with 13 bases sitting between them. CDR3 length: 13 amino acids. The CDR3: CASGVGPTYEQYF. The CDR3 region has the DNA TGTGCCAGCGGGGTCGGGCCGACCTACGAGCAGTACTTC.

The rearrangement links TRBV28 to TRBJ1-4; 9 bases match TRBD1. Trimming removed 3 bases from V and 9 bases from J; junction bases left unmatched: 5. The CDR3 extends over 14 amino acids. Germline CDR1 and CDR2: MDHEN and SYDVKM. This CDR3 is CASSLGQGGQKLFF. As DNA, the CDR3 is TGTGCCAGCAGTTTGGGACAGGGAGGGCAAAAACTGTTTTTT.

This chain connects TRBV9 to TRBJ2-2, with D maybe TRBD1 (5 bases). This CDR3 has 17 amino acids. Deletions cut 3 bases from V and 0 bases from J, with 15 bases between. Germline assignment: CDR1 SGDLS and CDR2 YYNGEE. CDR3 nucleotide sequence: TGTGCCAGCAGCGCCTCTAGACAGCAACCGAACACCGGGGAGCTGTTTTTT. It encodes CASSASRQQPNTGELFF.

The chain links TRBV19 to TRBJ2-4, with TRBD1 identical over 9 bases. The CDR3 covers 14 residues. V lost 4 bases and J lost 5; bases outside the gene matches: 3. CDR1 is LNHDA and CDR2 is SQIVND in the germline V gene (reference sequence). DNA of the CDR3: TGTGCCAGTAGTAAGACAGGGGGAGAAAACATTCAGTACTTC. It codes for CASSKTGGENIQYF.

J is TRBJ1-3 and V is TRBV10-3; D not certain. Trimming cost V 0 bases and J 0 bases, with 27 bases left between them. The germline gives CDR1 ENHRY, CDR2 SYGVKD. CDR3 length equals 22 residues. The CDR3 sequence is CAISESVGHNTIFRSSGNTIYF. The CDR3 bases are TGTGCCATCAGTGAGTCGGTGGGCCACAACACAATTTTTCGGAGCTCTGGAAACACCATATATTTT.

V gene TRBV6-5 combines with J gene TRBJ1-6; D unclear. From germline, CDR1 is MNHEY and CDR2 SVGAGI. The CDR3 sequence is 9 residues long. The germline V and J ends were trimmed by 11 bases and 12 bases, with 8 bases remaining between them. CDR3 sequence reads: CACGEPLHF. DNA for the CDR3: TGTGCCTGCGGAGAACCCCTCCACTTT.

This clone was observed a handful of times. The chain has TRBV7-9 and TRBJ2-7; D remains ambiguous. The CDR3 consists of 12 residues. In germline, CDR1 is SEHNR, CDR2 FQNEAQ (reference sequence). Trimming left V 5 bases short and J 4 bases short, with 9 bases between. This CDR3 reads CASSLSVYEQYF. In DNA form, the CDR3 reads TGTGCCAGCAGCCTCAGCGTGTACGAGCAGTACTTC.